This T cell receptor beta chain is drawn from a study of beta chain features in type 1 diabetes. Study-level information: The samples had approximately 100,000,000 sorted cells examined in all.

A heparinised blood draw that averaged around 0.12 L was obtained once from each donor. Of the isolated RNA, all was reverse transcribed, and so the sequenced material was expressed TCRB transcripts. Average reads for naive, central memory and regulatory T cell samples were roughly 3.4 million. The protocol was immunoSEQ multiplex PCR, while the TCRdb copy is restricted to in-frame clones and leaves out a portion. The data show around 600,000 clones, with about an eighth seen just once and approximately 0.11% held by the top ten. This clone was counted only a few times. Its antigen is undetermined. The germline CDR1 and CDR2 sequences are SGHNT and YYREEE (reference sequence). The CDR3 consists of 15 residues. Losses at the gene ends were 0 bases for V and 2 bases for J; bases not matched to a gene: 1. Study-level points and caveats: A cDNA-based sequencing approach could over-represent cells with high TCR expression. There was a moderate but significant shortening of TCRB CDR3s in all four CD4+ subsets of Type 1 diabetes patients.

The sequenced material came from naive CD4+ T cells from blood. This TCR derives from a man aged 30 to 45 with type 1 diabetes. J is TRBJ2-3 and V is TRBV5-4, with 9 bases matching TRBD2. This CDR3 is CASSLGLADTDTQYF. For the CDR3, the DNA is TGTGCCAGCAGCTTGGGACTAGCGGACACAGATACGCAGTATTTT.